One and the same sample provided the 6 T cell receptor beta chains below, sequenced in a study of T cells in Graves' hyperthyroidism and ophthalmopathy. Researchers took RNA transcripts and amplified the TCR beta CDR3 regions from them. The HTBI primer set drove a first-round RT-PCR of the TCR CDR3. Via MiXCR, TCRdb re-called the multiplex PCR reads, giving one row per CDR3 protein. The sample records about 290,000 distinct CDR3 sequences, 13% being singletons. The source material was blood. Receptors were obtained from a woman aged 25-40 years with Graves' hyperthyroidism that later progressed to Graves' ophthalmopathy.

This clonotype was counted at least ten times. The genes are TRBV7-8 and TRBJ2-2, with D uncertain. The V gene lost 6 bases and the J gene lost 3 bases, with 14 bases spanning the gap. CDR3 length: 15 residues. CDR1 and CDR2 from the germline V gene are SGHVS and FQNEAQ. CDR3 in amino acids: CASSPAQYDTGELFF. DNA of the CDR3: TGTGCCAGCAGTCCCGCGCAGTACGACACCGGGGAGCTGTTTTTT. The full variable domain, rest sourced from reference TRBV7-8 and TRBJ2-2, is GAGVSQSPRYKVAKRGQDVALRCDPISGHVSLFWYQQALGQGPEFLTYFQNEAQLDKSGLPSDRFFAERPEGSVSTLKIQRTQQEDSAVYLCASSPAQYDTGELFFGEGSRLTVL.

This clonotype came up many times. This sequence joins TRBV27 and TRBJ1-5; D is undetermined. This CDR3 spans 13 amino acids. Germline V gives CDR1 MNHEY, CDR2 SMNVEV (reference sequence). V lost 4 bases to trimming and J lost 6 bases, with 10 bases between them. The CDR3 nucleotides are TGTGCCAGCAGTTCCCAGTCGGGTCAGCCCCAGCATTTT. Protein sequence: CASSSQSGQPQHF.

To note about this clonotype: This may arise from a read error, as a much more abundant clone is one base away. V gene TRBV5-1 combines with J gene TRBJ1-1; a weak D match, TRBD1 (5 bases). The length of the CDR3 is 14 residues. Per germline, CDR1 SGHRS and CDR2 YFSETQ. The CDR3 loop reads CARSWTGTNTEAFF. The CDR3 DNA is TGCGCCCGCAGCTGGACCGGGACTAACACTGAAGCTTTCTTT.

This chain's CDR3 is CSVVASPYEQYF. CDR3 nucleotides: TGCAGCGTTGTAGCGTCCCCCTACGAGCAGTACTTC. J is TRBJ2-7 and V is TRBV29-1, with D possibly matching TRBD2 (5 bases). This CDR3 is 12 amino acids long. CDR1 and CDR2 from the germline V gene are SQVTM and ANQGSEA. The V and J ends lost 4 bases and 2 bases respectively, with 9 bases between them.

This clonotype was recorded many times. The CDR3 loop reads CASDGAGGLSYEQYF. The DNA of the CDR3 is TGTGCCAGCGATGGGGCGGGAGGCCTTTCTTACGAGCAGTACTTC. The chain carries TRBV2 and TRBJ2-7; 8 nucleotides agree with TRBD2. The V gene end was trimmed by 8 bases and the J gene end by 4 bases; junction bases not matched to a gene: 13. The CDR3 is 15 residues long. Per the germline V gene, CDR1 is SNHLY and CDR2 is FYNNEI.

This clonotype was seen ten or more times. The chain combines TRBV3-1 with TRBJ2-3; D unresolved. Germline values: CDR1 LGHDT, CDR2 YNNKEL (reference sequence). The CDR3 runs 19 residues. Trimming pared 1 base from V and 0 bases from J, leaving 20 bases between. CDR3 sequence reads: CASSQGGILKSLSTDTQYF. The CDR3 DNA reads TGTGCCAGCAGCCAAGGTGGGATTCTAAAAAGTCTAAGCACAGATACGCAGTATTTT.